The TCR beta chain described here comes from a study of blood T cells in healthy people across ages. Combining a sample-barcoded 5' primer with a J-beta primer mix, a second PCR ran for roughly 7 to 12 cycles. TCRdb fed the 5' RACE reads into MiXCR, producing one record per CDR3 protein. The sample contains roughly 680,000 distinct CDR3 sequences, about 50% of which appear only once. Isolating PBMCs gave at least 6 million of these cells per sample. The CDR3 contains 15 residues. The trim removed 2 bases at V and 3 bases at J, leaving 6 bases unmatched. CDR1 and CDR2 from the germline V gene are SGHRS and YFSETQ.

The source of this sequence is a woman aged 80 or over in good health. The rearrangement uses TRBV5-1 and TRBJ2-7; 9 bases line up with TRBD2. What was sequenced was blood. The CDR3 DNA reads TGCGCCAGCAGCTTCCTTAGCGGGGGAATCTACGAGCAGTACTTC. Translating gives CASSFLSGGIYEQYF.